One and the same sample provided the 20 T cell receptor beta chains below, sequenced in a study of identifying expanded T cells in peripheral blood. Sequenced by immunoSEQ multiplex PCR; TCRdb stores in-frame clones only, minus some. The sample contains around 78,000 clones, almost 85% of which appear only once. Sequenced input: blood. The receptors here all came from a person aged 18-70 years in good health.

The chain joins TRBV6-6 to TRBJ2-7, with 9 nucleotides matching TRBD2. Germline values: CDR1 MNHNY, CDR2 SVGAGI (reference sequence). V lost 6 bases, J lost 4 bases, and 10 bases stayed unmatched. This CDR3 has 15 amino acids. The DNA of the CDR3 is TGTGCCAGCAGCCCAGATAGCGGGAGAGGGTACGAGCAGTACTTC. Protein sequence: CASSPDSGRGYEQYF.

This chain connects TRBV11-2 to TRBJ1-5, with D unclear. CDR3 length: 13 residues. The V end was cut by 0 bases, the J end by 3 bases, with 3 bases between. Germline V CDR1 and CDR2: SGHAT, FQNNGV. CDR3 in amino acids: CASSLDLNQPQHF. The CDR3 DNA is TGTGCCAGCAGCTTAGATCTCAATCAGCCCCAGCATTTT.

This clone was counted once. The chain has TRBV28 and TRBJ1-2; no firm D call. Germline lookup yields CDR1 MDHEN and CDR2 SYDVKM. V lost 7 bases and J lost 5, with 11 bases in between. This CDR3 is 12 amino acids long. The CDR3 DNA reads TGTGCCAGCACAGACGGTTATTATGGCTACACCTTC. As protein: CASTDGYYGYTF.

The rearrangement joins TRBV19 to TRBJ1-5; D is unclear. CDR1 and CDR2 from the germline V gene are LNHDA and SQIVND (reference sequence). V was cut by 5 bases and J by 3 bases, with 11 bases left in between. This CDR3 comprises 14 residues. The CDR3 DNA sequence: TGTGCCAGTAGTTATGGGGAGGCCAATCAGCCCCAGCATTTT. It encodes CASSYGEANQPQHF. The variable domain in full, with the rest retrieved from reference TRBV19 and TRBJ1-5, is DGGITQSPKYLFRKEGQNVTLSCEQNLNHDAMYWYRQDPGQGLRLIYYSQIVNDFQKGDIAEGYSVSREKKESFPLTVTSAQKNPTAFYLCASSYGEANQPQHFGDGTRLSIL.

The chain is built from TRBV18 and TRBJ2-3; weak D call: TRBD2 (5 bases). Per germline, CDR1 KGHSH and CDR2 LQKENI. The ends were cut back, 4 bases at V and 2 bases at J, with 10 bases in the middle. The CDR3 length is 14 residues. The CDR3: CASSLLVLTDTQYF. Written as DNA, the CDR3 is TGTGCCAGCTCACTACTAGTACTCACAGATACGCAGTATTTT.

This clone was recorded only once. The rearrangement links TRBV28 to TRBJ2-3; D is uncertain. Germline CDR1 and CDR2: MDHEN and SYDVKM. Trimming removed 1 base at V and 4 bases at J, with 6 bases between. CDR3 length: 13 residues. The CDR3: CASSLSDSDTQYF. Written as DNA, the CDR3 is TGTGCCAGCAGTTTATCCGACTCAGATACGCAGTATTTT.

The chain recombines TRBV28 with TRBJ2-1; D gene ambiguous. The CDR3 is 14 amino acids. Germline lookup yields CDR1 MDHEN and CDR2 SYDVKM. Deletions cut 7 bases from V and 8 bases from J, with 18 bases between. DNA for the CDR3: TGTGCCAGCATTAAGAGGTGGGGTCGGCATGAGCAGTTCTTC. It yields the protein CASIKRWGRHEQFF.

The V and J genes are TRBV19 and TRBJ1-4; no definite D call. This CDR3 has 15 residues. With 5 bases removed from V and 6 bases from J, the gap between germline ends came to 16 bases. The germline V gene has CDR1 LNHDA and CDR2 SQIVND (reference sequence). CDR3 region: CASSDSGGGDEKLFF. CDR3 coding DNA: TGTGCCAGTAGTGATTCGGGTGGTGGGGATGAAAAACTGTTTTTT. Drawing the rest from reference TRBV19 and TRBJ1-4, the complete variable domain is DGGITQSPKYLFRKEGQNVTLSCEQNLNHDAMYWYRQDPGQGLRLIYYSQIVNDFQKGDIAEGYSVSREKKESFPLTVTSAQKNPTAFYLCASSDSGGGDEKLFFGSGTQLSVL.

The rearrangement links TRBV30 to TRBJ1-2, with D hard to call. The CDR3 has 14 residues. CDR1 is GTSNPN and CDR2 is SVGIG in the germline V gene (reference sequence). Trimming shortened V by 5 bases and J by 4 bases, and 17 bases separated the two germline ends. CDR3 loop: CAWVTWGTPYGYTF. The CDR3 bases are TGTGCCTGGGTGACCTGGGGTACCCCCTATGGCTACACCTTC.

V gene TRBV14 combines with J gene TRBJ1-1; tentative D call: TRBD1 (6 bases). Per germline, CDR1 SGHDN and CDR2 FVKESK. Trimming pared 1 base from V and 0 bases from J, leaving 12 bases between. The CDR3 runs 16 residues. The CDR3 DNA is TGTGCCAGCAGCCAAGGGGGGGCCTACTTGAACACTGAAGCTTTCTTT. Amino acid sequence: CASSQGGAYLNTEAFF.

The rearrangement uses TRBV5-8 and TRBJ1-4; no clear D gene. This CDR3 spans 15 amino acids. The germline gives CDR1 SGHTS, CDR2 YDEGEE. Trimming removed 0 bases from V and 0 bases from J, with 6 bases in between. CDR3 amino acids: CASSLGRATNEKLFF. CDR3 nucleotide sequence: TGTGCCAGCAGCTTGGGCCGAGCAACTAATGAAAAACTGTTTTTT.

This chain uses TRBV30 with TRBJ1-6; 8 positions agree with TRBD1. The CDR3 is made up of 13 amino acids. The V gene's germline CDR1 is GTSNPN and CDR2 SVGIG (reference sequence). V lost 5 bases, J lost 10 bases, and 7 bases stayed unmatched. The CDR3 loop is CAWLGDRLSPLHF. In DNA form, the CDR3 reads TGTGCCTGGCTAGGGGACAGGTTGTCACCCCTCCACTTT.

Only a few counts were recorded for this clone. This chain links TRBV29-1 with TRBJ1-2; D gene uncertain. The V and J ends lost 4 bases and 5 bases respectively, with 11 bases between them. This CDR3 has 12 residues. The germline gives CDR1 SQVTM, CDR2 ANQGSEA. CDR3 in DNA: TGCAGCGTTGGCCGCCCGGGGTATGGCTACACCTTC. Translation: CSVGRPGYGYTF.

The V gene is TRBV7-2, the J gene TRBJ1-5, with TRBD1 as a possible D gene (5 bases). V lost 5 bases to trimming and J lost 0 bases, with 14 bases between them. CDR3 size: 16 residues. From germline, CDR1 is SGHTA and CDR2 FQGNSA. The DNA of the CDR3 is TGTGCCAGCAGCAAGGGTAGAGGGGATAGCAATCAGCCCCAGCATTTT. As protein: CASSKGRGDSNQPQHF.

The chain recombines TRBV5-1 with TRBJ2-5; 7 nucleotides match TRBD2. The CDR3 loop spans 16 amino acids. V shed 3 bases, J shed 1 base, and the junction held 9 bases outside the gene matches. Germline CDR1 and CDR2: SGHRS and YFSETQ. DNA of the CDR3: TGCGCCAGCAGCTCCTCTCCTTCTAGCGGCCAAGAGACCCAGTACTTC. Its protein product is CASSSSPSSGQETQYF.

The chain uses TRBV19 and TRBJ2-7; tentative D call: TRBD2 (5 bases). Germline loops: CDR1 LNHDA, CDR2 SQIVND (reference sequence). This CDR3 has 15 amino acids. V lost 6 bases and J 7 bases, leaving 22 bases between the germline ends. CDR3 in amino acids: CASRDGSSSTGEQYF. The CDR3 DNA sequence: TGTGCCAGTAGGGACGGATCTTCCTCTACGGGAGAGCAGTACTTC.

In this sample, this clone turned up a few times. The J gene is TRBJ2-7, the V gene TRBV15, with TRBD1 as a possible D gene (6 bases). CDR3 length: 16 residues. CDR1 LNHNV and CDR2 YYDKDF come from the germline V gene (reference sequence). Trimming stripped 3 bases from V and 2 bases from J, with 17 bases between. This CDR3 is CATSRGAAGVPYEQYF. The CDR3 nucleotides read TGTGCCACCAGCAGGGGGGCTGCCGGGGTCCCCTACGAGCAGTACTTC.

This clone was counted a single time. Here the CDR3 reads CASSPESPRETQYF. In nucleotides, the CDR3 is TGCGCCAGCAGCCCGGAGAGCCCTCGAGAGACCCAGTACTTC. The rearrangement joins TRBV5-1 to TRBJ2-5; D gene uncertain. Looked up from germline, CDR1 is SGHRS and CDR2 is YFSETQ. With 4 bases removed from V and 4 bases from J, the gap between germline ends came to 14 bases. The CDR3 has 14 residues.

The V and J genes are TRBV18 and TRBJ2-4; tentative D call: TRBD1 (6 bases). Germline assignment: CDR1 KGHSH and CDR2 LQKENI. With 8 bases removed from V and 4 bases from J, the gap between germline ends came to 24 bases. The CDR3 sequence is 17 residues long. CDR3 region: CASAQSLGGSGKNIQYF. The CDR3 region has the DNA TGTGCCAGCGCCCAAAGTCTAGGGGGAAGTGGGAAAAACATTCAGTACTTC.

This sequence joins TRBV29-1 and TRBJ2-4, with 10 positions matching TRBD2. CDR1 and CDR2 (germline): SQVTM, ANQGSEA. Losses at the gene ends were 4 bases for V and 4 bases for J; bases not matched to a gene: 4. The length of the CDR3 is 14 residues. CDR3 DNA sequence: TGCAGCGTTGGGCTAGCGGGGGCAAAAAACATTCAGTACTTC. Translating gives CSVGLAGAKNIQYF. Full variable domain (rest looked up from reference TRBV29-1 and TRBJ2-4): SAVISQKPSRDICQRGTSLTIQCQVDSQVTMMFWYRQQPGQSLTLIATANQGSEATYESGFVIDKFPISRPNLTFSTLTVSNMSPEDSSIYLCSVGLAGAKNIQYFGAGTRLSVL.